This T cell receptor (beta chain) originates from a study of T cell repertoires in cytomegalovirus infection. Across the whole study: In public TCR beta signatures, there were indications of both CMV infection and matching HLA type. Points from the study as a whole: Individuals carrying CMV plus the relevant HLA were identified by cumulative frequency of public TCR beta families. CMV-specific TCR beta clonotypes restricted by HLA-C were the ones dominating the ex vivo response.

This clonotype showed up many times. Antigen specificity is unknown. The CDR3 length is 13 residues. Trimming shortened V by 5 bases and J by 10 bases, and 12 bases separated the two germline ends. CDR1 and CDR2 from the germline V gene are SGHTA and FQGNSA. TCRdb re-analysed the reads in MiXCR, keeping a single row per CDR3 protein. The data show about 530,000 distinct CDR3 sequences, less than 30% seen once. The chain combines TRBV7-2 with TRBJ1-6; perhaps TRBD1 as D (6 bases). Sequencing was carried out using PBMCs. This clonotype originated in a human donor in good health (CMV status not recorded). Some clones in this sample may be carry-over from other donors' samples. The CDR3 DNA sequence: TGTGCCAGCAGCACCAACAGGGAATCACCCCTCCACTTT. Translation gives CASSTNRESPLHF.